These 23 T cell receptor beta chains came from one sample sequenced in a study of radiation and T cells in renal cell carcinoma. Sequencing used immunoSEQ multiplex PCR; TCRdb keeps in-frame clones, though not all of them. The profile shows roughly 60,000 clones, just over 75% of them singletons. Time point in this sample: blood 2 weeks post-SBRT. The treatment is: 15 Gy SBRT to primary tumor, nephrectomy 4 weeks later. This material consisted of blood, taken from a patient whose treatment included radiotherapy and nephrectomy. The receptors originated from a man in his sixties with renal cell carcinoma.

The chain joins TRBV11-1 to TRBJ1-1; tentative D call: TRBD1 (6 bases). V shed 0 bases and J shed 4 bases, with 9 bases lying between them. The CDR3 has 14 amino acids. From germline, CDR1 is SGHAT and CDR2 FQDESV (reference sequence). CDR3 protein: CASSLAMDSTEAFF. CDR3 nucleotides: TGTGCCAGCAGCTTAGCTATGGACAGCACTGAAGCTTTCTTT.

The chain joins TRBV27 to TRBJ1-2; 7 positions agree with TRBD1. The germline V gene encodes CDR1 MNHEY and CDR2 SMNVEV (reference sequence). V lost 3 bases to trimming and J lost 8 bases; unmatched junction nucleotides: 6. The length of the CDR3 is 13 residues. DNA for the CDR3: TGTGCCAGCAGTTTCGGGACAGATGTGGGCTACACCTTC. Translation gives CASSFGTDVGYTF.

The chain links TRBV19 to TRBJ1-1, with TRBD1 matching 7 bases. The CDR3 contains 13 residues. CDR1 is LNHDA, CDR2 SQIVND, per germline (reference sequence). Trimming at V came to 6 bases and at J to 10 bases, leaving 11 bases not matched to a gene. This CDR3 is CASSGGRGFLAFF. The CDR3 DNA sequence: TGTGCCAGTAGCGGGGGCAGGGGGTTCCTAGCTTTCTTT.

The chain couples TRBV7-8 to TRBJ2-1; TRBD2 matches 10 bases. The junction had 4 bases not matched to a gene; V was cut back by 1 base and J by 4 bases. The CDR3 has 16 residues. CDR1 and CDR2 from the germline V gene are SGHVS and FQNEAQ. The CDR3 region is CASSLGLLAGYNEQFF. The CDR3 nucleotides are TGTGCCAGCAGCTTAGGATTACTAGCGGGATACAATGAGCAGTTCTTC.

This clone appeared once. The chain links TRBV4-2 to TRBJ1-2; 7 bases are shared with TRBD1. Trimming cost V 1 base and J 5 bases; bases outside gene matches: 13. This CDR3 region has 17 residues. Germline assignment: CDR1 LGHNA and CDR2 YNFKEQ. CDR3 nucleotide sequence: TGTGCCAGCAGCCAAGTGAAGTGGGACAGCAATTCGTATGGCTACACCTTC. It codes for CASSQVKWDSNSYGYTF.

This clone appeared once. The rearrangement links TRBV5-4 to TRBJ2-3; no clear D. The CDR3 runs 15 residues. Trimming removed 0 bases from V and 2 bases from J, with 10 bases in between. Germline CDR1 SGHNT, CDR2 YYREEE (reference sequence). CDR3 sequence reads: CASSLASDITDTQYF. The CDR3 DNA reads as TGTGCCAGCAGCTTGGCCTCAGATATCACAGATACGCAGTATTTT.

This chain connects TRBV12-5 to TRBJ2-7; 9 bases match TRBD1. In germline, CDR1 is LGHNT, CDR2 FRNRAP. Trimming removed 0 bases from V and 2 bases from J; junction bases left unmatched: 5. The CDR3 loop spans 16 amino acids. The CDR3 nucleotides are TGTGCTAGTGGTTTGGTTGGGACAGGGAACCCCTACGAGCAGTACGTC. It is translated as CASGLVGTGNPYEQYV.

The chain joins TRBV13 to TRBJ2-3, with TRBD2 identical over 9 bases. The J segment lost 6 bases and the V segment lost 4 bases, leaving 8 bases of the junction unmatched. From germline, CDR1 is PRHDT and CDR2 FYEKMQ (reference sequence). The CDR3 covers 15 residues. The CDR3: CASSWTSETGDTQYF. Here the CDR3 DNA reads TGTGCCAGCAGCTGGACTAGCGAAACCGGGGATACGCAGTATTTT.

The chain uses TRBV27 and TRBJ2-3; 8 bases map to TRBD2. Germline loops: CDR1 MNHEY, CDR2 SMNVEV (reference sequence). This CDR3 is 17 amino acids long. The V segment lost 1 base and the J segment 2 bases; nucleotides outside the gene matches: 8. The CDR3: CASSLLGTRWNTDTQYF. In DNA form, the CDR3 reads TGTGCCAGCAGTTTATTGGGGACTAGATGGAACACAGATACGCAGTATTTT.

This sequence joins TRBV19 and TRBJ2-6; D is unresolved. This CDR3 has 16 residues. Per the germline V gene, CDR1 is LNHDA and CDR2 is SQIVND (reference sequence). Trimming took off 10 bases at V and 0 bases at J, with 16 bases between the two ends. CDR3 nucleotide sequence: TGTGCCACTAGACCTCCCATTCCCTCTGGGGCCAACGTCCTGACTTTC. It is translated as CATRPPIPSGANVLTF.

The chain couples TRBV6-5 to TRBJ1-1; D is undetermined. Germline loops: CDR1 MNHEY, CDR2 SVGAGI. There are 14 residues in the CDR3. V gave up 2 bases and J gave up 0 bases, with 7 bases separating them. The CDR3 reads CASSYDSMNTEAFF. DNA for the CDR3: TGTGCCAGCAGTTACGATTCAATGAACACTGAAGCTTTCTTT.

The chain couples TRBV7-2 to TRBJ2-2; TRBD1 might be the D (6 bases). This CDR3 comprises 15 residues. Germline CDR1 is SGHTA and CDR2 is FQGNSA. The V end was cut by 5 bases, the J end by 3 bases, with 13 bases between. The CDR3 DNA sequence: TGTGCCAGCAGCCAGGACAGTGCGGACACCGGGGAGCTGTTTTTT. It encodes CASSQDSADTGELFF.

The chain joins TRBV6-5 to TRBJ1-3, with D hard to call. Germline loops: CDR1 MNHEY, CDR2 SVGAGI. The CDR3 totals 16 residues. V lost 0 bases to trimming and J lost 4 bases, with 13 bases between them. CDR3 in amino acids: CASSYSRALRGNTIYF. In DNA, the CDR3 is TGTGCCAGCAGTTACTCGAGGGCCCTAAGGGGAAACACCATATATTTT.

This chain connects TRBV5-1 to TRBJ2-3, with TRBD2 as a possible D gene (6 bases). V lost 3 bases and J lost 0, with 11 bases in between. CDR1 is SGHRS and CDR2 is YFSETQ in the germline V gene. The CDR3 sequence is 15 residues long. CDR3 protein: CASSSLADSTDTQYF. CDR3 nucleotides: TGCGCCAGCAGCTCCTTAGCGGATAGCACAGATACGCAGTATTTT.

This clone was counted a few times. The chain recombines TRBV7-6 with TRBJ2-1, with 11 positions matching TRBD2. Trimming took 5 bases from V and 4 from J; bases not matched to a gene: 4. The CDR3 has 15 residues. Germline V gives CDR1 SGHVS, CDR2 FNYEAQ. In DNA form, the CDR3 reads TGTGCCAGCAGCCTCAGGACTAGCGGGTACAATGAGCAGTTCTTC. Amino acids: CASSLRTSGYNEQFF.

J is TRBJ2-3 and V is TRBV5-1; TRBD1 agrees at 9 bases. J gave up 2 bases and V 7 bases, and 2 bases lay outside the gene matches. The CDR3 contains 13 residues. The germline V gene encodes CDR1 SGHRS and CDR2 YFSETQ. The CDR3 nucleotides read TGCGCCAGCGGGACAGGGTCCACAGATACGCAGTATTTT. This gives the protein CASGTGSTDTQYF.

This clone was seen more than once but under ten times. The chain couples TRBV9 to TRBJ1-4, with 7 bases aligning to TRBD1. The CDR3 is 15 residues long. Germline trimming cut 4 bases from V and 8 bases from J; bases unmatched to any gene: 11. Looked up from germline, CDR1 is SGDLS and CDR2 is YYNGEE. The CDR3 loop is CASSPRQGSNEKLFF. Here the CDR3 DNA reads TGTGCCAGCAGCCCGCGACAGGGATCAAACGAAAAACTGTTTTTT.

The rearrangement links TRBV18 to TRBJ2-7; TRBD2 aligns across 7 bases. CDR3 size: 14 residues. V shed 6 bases and J 1 base; nucleotides not matched to a gene: 6. The germline CDR1 and CDR2 sequences are KGHSH and LQKENI. The CDR3 sequence is CASSLSGPSYEQYV. CDR3 coding DNA: TGTGCCAGCTCTCTTAGCGGGCCATCCTACGAGCAGTACGTC.

The V and J genes are TRBV19 and TRBJ2-2; possibly TRBD2 for D (6 bases). CDR3 length: 15 residues. Trimming shortened V by 1 base and J by 6 bases, and 12 bases separated the two germline ends. Germline CDR1 reads LNHDA; CDR2 reads SQIVND (reference sequence). In DNA form, the CDR3 reads TGTGCCAGTAGTATAGCTTCGGGAGCGGCCGGGGAGCTGTTTTTT. Translated, it gives CASSIASGAAGELFF. Full variable domain (outside the CDR3, taken from reference TRBV19 and TRBJ2-2): DGGITQSPKYLFRKEGQNVTLSCEQNLNHDAMYWYRQDPGQGLRLIYYSQIVNDFQKGDIAEGYSVSREKKESFPLTVTSAQKNPTAFYLCASSIASGAAGELFFGEGSRLTVL.

The chain links TRBV30 to TRBJ2-5; 13 bases map to TRBD2. The CDR3 runs to 14 residues. Germline loops: CDR1 GTSNPN, CDR2 SVGIG (reference sequence). With 7 bases clipped from V and 5 bases from J, the junction kept 7 bases outside the gene matches. CDR3 DNA: TGTGCCTCCAAGGGACTAGCGGGATCGGAGACCCAGTACTTC. This sequence encodes CASKGLAGSETQYF. The full variable domain, in which reference TRBV30 and TRBJ2-5 provide the parts outside the CDR3, is SQTIHQWPATLVQPVGSPLSLECTVEGTSNPNLYWYRQAAGRGLQLLFYSVGIGQISSEVPQNLSASRPQDRQFILSSKKLLLSDSGFYLCASKGLAGSETQYFGPGTRLLVL.

The rearrangement links TRBV19 to TRBJ1-5, with no clear D. The V and J ends lost 0 bases and 15 bases respectively, with 15 bases between them. Germline-derived CDR1 and CDR2 are LNHDA and SQIVND (reference sequence). This CDR3 spans 13 amino acids. The CDR3 protein is CASSIDRGIALHF. CDR3 sequence (DNA): TGTGCCAGTAGTATAGATCGTGGGATTGCTCTGCATTTT.

V and J are TRBV5-8 and TRBJ1-5, with 9 bases identical to TRBD1. Looked up from germline, CDR1 is SGHTS and CDR2 is YDEGEE. The CDR3 runs 17 residues. With V trimmed by 4 bases and J by 2 bases, 10 bases remained unmatched. The CDR3 here is CASSADRGPAGNQPQHF. For the CDR3, the DNA is TGTGCCAGCAGCGCGGACAGGGGCCCAGCAGGCAATCAGCCCCAGCATTTT.

The chain links TRBV5-8 to TRBJ1-6; no reliable D call. The germline V gene encodes CDR1 SGHTS and CDR2 YDEGEE. The CDR3 is 15 amino acids. V gave up 1 base and J gave up 6 bases, with 11 bases separating them. The CDR3 DNA is TGTGCCAGCAGCTTGATAGGAGGGAGTAATTCACCCCTCCACTTT. Translated, it gives CASSLIGGSNSPLHF.